Sequencing of this TCR beta chain was carried out in a study of T-cell reconstitution after alpha-beta-depleted transplantation in children. Points from the study as a whole: Several hundred graft clones that had expanded were reportedly the source of alpha-beta T cells about two months after transplant. The origin of high day-60 TCRbeta diversity in some patients lay in surviving recipient T cells and thymic progenitors.

The sample holds a few counts of this clonotype. Its antigen is not known. The TCRbeta library incorporated unique molecular identifiers. TCRdb used MiXCR to reprocess the PCR reads, holding one entry per CDR3 protein. The repertoire includes 95,000 to 150,000 distinct CDR3 sequences, 23% of them detected once, and roughly a tenth sits in the top ten. V lost 1 base and J 2 bases, leaving 12 bases between the germline ends. The CDR3 has 15 residues. Germline V CDR1 and CDR2: SGHVS, FNYEAQ. The source of this sequence is a male patient aged 2 to 9 who had a stem cell transplant for chronic granulomatous disease, so the T cells may come from the graft donor. The source was PBMCs, mostly from graft donor cells, collected 180 days after TCRalphabeta/CD19-depleted stem cell transplant. The chain couples TRBV7-6 to TRBJ2-7; D call uncertain. The CDR3 reads CASSLVDSAAYEQYF. CDR3 sequence (DNA): TGTGCCAGCAGCTTAGTAGATTCTGCGGCCTACGAGCAGTACTTC. Filled out from reference TRBV7-6 and TRBJ2-7, the complete variable domain reads GAGVSQSPRYKVTKRGQDVALRCDPISGHVSLYWYRQALGQGPEFLTYFNYEAQQDKSGLPNDRFSAERPEGSISTLTIQRTEQRDSAMYRCASSLVDSAAYEQYFGPGTRLTVT.